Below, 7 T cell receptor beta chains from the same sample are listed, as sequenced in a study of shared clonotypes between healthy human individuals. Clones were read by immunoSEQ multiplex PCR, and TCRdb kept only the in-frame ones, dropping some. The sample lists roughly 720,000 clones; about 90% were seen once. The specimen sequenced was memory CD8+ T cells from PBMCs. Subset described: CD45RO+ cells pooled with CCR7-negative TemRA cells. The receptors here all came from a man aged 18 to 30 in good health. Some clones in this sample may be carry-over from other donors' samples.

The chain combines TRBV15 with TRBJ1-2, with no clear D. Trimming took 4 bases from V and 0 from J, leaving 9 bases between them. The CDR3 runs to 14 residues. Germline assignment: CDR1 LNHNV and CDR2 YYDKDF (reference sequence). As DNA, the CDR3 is TGTGCCACCAGCACAGTCGTGGCTAACTATGGCTACACCTTC. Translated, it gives CATSTVVANYGYTF.

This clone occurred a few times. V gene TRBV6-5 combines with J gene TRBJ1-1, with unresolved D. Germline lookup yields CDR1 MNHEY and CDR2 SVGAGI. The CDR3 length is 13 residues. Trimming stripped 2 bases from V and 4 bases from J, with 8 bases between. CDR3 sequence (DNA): TGTGCCAGCAGTTACAATGGAATCACTGAAGCTTTCTTT. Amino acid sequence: CASSYNGITEAFF.

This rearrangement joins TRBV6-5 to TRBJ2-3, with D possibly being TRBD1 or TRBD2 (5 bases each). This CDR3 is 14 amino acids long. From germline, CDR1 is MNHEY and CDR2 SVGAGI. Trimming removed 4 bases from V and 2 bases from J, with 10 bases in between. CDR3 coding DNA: TGTGCCAGCAGTTTAATGGGGGTCACAGATACGCAGTATTTT. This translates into CASSLMGVTDTQYF.

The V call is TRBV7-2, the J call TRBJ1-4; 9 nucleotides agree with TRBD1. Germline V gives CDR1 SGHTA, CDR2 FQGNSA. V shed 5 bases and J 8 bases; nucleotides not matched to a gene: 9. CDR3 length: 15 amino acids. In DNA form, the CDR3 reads TGTGCCAGCAGCGATAGGACAGGGGTGGGAGAAAAACTGTTTTTT. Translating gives CASSDRTGVGEKLFF.

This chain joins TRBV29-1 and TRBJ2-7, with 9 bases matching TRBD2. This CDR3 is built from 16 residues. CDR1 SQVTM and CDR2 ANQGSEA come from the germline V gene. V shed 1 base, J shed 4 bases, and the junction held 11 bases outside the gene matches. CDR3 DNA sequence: TGCAGCGTTGAAGCGGGCGGGAGGGATCTTACGTACGAGCAGTACTTC. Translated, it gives CSVEAGGRDLTYEQYF.

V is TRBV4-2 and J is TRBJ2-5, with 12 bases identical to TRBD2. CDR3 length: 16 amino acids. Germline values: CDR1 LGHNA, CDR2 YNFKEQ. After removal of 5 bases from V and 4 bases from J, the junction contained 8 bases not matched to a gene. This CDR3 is CASSAPTSGSGETQYF. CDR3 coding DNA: TGTGCCAGCAGCGCCCCGACTAGCGGGAGTGGAGAGACCCAGTACTTC.

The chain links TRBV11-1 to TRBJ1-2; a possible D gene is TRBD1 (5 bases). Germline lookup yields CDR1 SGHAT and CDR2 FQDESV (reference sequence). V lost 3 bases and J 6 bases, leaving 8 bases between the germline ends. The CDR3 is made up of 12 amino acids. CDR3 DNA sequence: TGTGCCAGCAGCTTGCAGGGAGATGGCTACACCTTC. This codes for CASSLQGDGYTF.